This T cell receptor beta chain was observed in a study of graft-versus-host responses after intestinal transplantation. At the level of the study: Multivisceral, liver-intestinal, or isolated intestinal transplants were received by the recipients.

Study-level points and caveats: Individuals carrying graft-donor T cell macrochimerism showed high graft-versus-host to host-versus-graft clonal ratios in allografts.

The method was immunoSEQ multiplex PCR; TCRdb's version includes in-frame clones alone and lacks a portion of them. Counted here are over 80,000 clones, about nine tenths occurring once; the ten biggest clones make up around 0.2%. As concerns this clone: What it binds is not known.

Trimming pared 0 bases from V and 4 bases from J, leaving 9 bases between. Germline lookup yields CDR1 MGHRA and CDR2 YSYEKL. This CDR3 region has 14 residues. The rearrangement joins TRBV4-1 to TRBJ1-2; D is perhaps TRBD1 (5 bases). The sequence came from a human donor who was the organ donor for an intestinal transplant. Sample: unstimulated CD4+ T cells sorted from spleen or lymph node cells, taken before transplant. The CDR3 sequence: CASSQDTGIYGYTF. The DNA of the CDR3 is TGCGCCAGCAGCCAAGATACAGGAATCTATGGCTACACCTTC.